The rows below give T cell receptor beta chains drawn from one sample of a study of blood T cell repertoires in COVID-19. Clones were sequenced by immunoSEQ multiplex PCR, and TCRdb holds only the in-frame ones, with some missing. The sample lists about 380,000 clones, 70% to 90% occurring once. Sequencing was performed on PBMCs or T cells enriched from blood (not recorded which). These receptors were obtained from a woman aged 18 to 35 who had recovered from COVID-19. The CDR3 runs from the conserved cysteine through the conserved F or W. The D gene is left open where the match is weak. Some rows mark clone size as missing; the rest say once, few, many or name a class of expanded clone.

>TRBJ1-4|TRBD1|NA|TRBV19
CASSVGQGAHEKLFF
TGTGCCAGTAGTGTCGGACAGGGGGCACATGAAAAACTGTTTTTT
>TRBJ2-6|NA|NA|TRBV30
CAWVRGGAGANVLTF
TGTGCCTGGGTCCGTGGGGGCGCTGGGGCCAACGTCCTGACTTTC
>TRBJ1-2|TRBD1|NA|TRBV5-4
CASSFGQGNGYTF
TGTGCCAGCAGCTTCGGACAGGGAAATGGCTACACCTTC
>TRBJ2-6|NA|NA|TRBV4-1
CASTGEGVVFGANVLTF
TGCGCCAGCACCGGAGAAGGGGTGGTATTTGGGGCCAACGTCCTGACTTTC
>TRBJ2-4|TRBD2|NA|TRBV2
CASSRLAGHAKNIQYF
TGTGCCAGCAGTAGACTAGCGGGGCATGCCAAAAACATTCAGTACTTC
>TRBJ1-2|TRBD1|NA|TRBV27
CASSLSGQGVYGYTF
TGTGCCAGCAGTTTGTCGGGACAGGGGGTTTATGGCTACACCTTC
>TRBJ2-3|TRBD2|NA|TRBV2
CASSSSGTYDTQYF
TGTGCCAGCAGTAGTAGCGGGACTTACGATACGCAGTATTTT
>TRBJ1-2|NA|NA|TRBV5-1
CASSLDRVGYTF
TGCGCCAGCAGCTTGGACAGGGTTGGCTACACCTTC
>TRBJ2-5|TRBD1|NA|TRBV5-1
CASSLGQGKAETQYF
TGCGCCAGCAGCTTGGGACAGGGGAAGGCCGAGACCCAGTACTTC
>TRBJ1-1|NA|NA|TRBV6-5
CASSYSTGRVNTEAFF
TGTGCCAGCAGTTACTCGACAGGAAGGGTGAACACTGAAGCTTTCTTT
>TRBJ1-2|TRBD1|NA|TRBV18
CASSRPGQGSYGYTF
TGTGCCAGCTCACGGCCCGGACAGGGCAGCTATGGCTACACCTTC
>TRBJ2-5|NA|NA|TRBV7-7
CASSPLSFTETQYF
TGTGCTAGCAGCCCTCTATCGTTCACTGAGACCCAGTACTTC
>TRBJ1-1|TRBD1|few|TRBV18
CASSPGQGNTEAFF
TGTGCCAGCTCGCCGGGACAGGGGAACACTGAAGCTTTCTTT
>TRBJ2-4|NA|NA|TRBV5-1
CASSLSVAKNIQYF
TGCGCCAGCAGCTTATCCGTAGCCAAAAACATTCAGTACTTC
>TRBJ2-3|TRBD1|NA|TRBV30
CAWSQGATDTQYF
TGTGCCTGGAGCCAGGGGGCAACAGATACGCAGTATTTT
>TRBJ2-1|NA|NA|TRBV7-2
CASSLFSLVGNEQFF
TGTGCCAGCAGCTTATTTAGTTTGGTCGGTAATGAGCAGTTCTTC
>TRBJ2-5|TRBD1|NA|TRBV12-3/TRBV12-4
CASSEDREETQYF
TGTGCCAGCAGCGAGGACAGGGAAGAGACCCAGTACTTC
>TRBJ2-7|NA|NA|TRBV2
CASSRGAAEQYF
TGTGCCAGCAGCCGGGGGGCCGCCGAGCAGTACTTC
>TRBJ2-3|TRBD2|NA|TRBV5-1
CASSFIAGGFTSTDTQYF
TGCGCCAGCAGCTTTATCGCGGGGGGTTTCACTAGCACAGATACGCAGTATTTT
>TRBJ1-4|TRBD1|NA|TRBV6-6
CASRRRTGGGRGRSATNEKLFF
TGTGCCAGCAGACGACGGACAGGGGGTGGTAGAGGCCGTTCGGCAACTAATGAAAAACTGTTTTTT
>TRBJ1-2|NA|NA|TRBV20-1
CSPSGNYGYTF
TGCAGCCCCTCGGGGAACTATGGCTACACCTTC
>TRBJ1-5|TRBD1|NA|TRBV19
CASSDRESNQPQHF
TGTGCCAGTAGTGACAGGGAAAGCAATCAGCCCCAGCATTTT
>TRBJ2-5|NA|NA|TRBV3-1/TRBV3-2
CASSPGGWEETQYF
TGTGCCAGCAGCCCCGGGGGTTGGGAAGAGACCCAGTACTTC
>TRBJ1-2|NA|NA|TRBV3-1/TRBV3-2
CASSQTGGYTF
TGTGCCAGCAGCCAAACGGGGGGGTACACCTTC
>TRBJ1-3|NA|NA|TRBV27
CASSRRRGDSGNTIYF
TGTGCCAGCAGTCGGAGACGAGGAGACTCTGGAAACACCATATATTTT
>TRBJ2-3|NA|NA|TRBV3-1/TRBV3-2
CASSRRQSSTDTQYF
TGTGCCAGCAGCCGCAGACAGTCTAGCACAGATACGCAGTATTTT
>TRBJ1-5|TRBD1|NA|TRBV19
CASSGTGGQPQHF
TGTGCCAGTTCTGGGACAGGGGGTCAGCCCCAGCATTTT
>TRBJ1-2|NA|NA|TRBV21-1
CARGEGTGDYGYTF
TGTGCCAGAGGGGAGGGGACAGGGGACTATGGCTACACCTTC